This TCR beta chain stems from a study of T cell responses to AZD1222 COVID-19 vaccine. A note on this clone: The antigen is undetermined.

The CDR3 has 14 residues. Germline V CDR1 and CDR2: SNHLY, FYNNEI. V lost 7 bases and J lost 0, with 10 bases in between. Study outcomes and limitations: Mostly white British, mostly female donors; authors suggested clonal diversity may be underestimated.

Generated by immunoSEQ multiplex PCR, the TCRdb table keeps only in-frame clones and is missing some. This table holds 110,000 to 150,000 clones, 75% to 90% found once. Material: peripheral blood, obtained on day 0 of AZD1222 vaccination. The clonotype originates from an adult in good health. This chain joins TRBV2 and TRBJ1-5, with D possibly matching TRBD1 (6 bases). The CDR3 reads CASTGDNSNQPQHF. CDR3 nucleotides: TGTGCCAGCACAGGGGACAATAGCAATCAGCCCCAGCATTTT.